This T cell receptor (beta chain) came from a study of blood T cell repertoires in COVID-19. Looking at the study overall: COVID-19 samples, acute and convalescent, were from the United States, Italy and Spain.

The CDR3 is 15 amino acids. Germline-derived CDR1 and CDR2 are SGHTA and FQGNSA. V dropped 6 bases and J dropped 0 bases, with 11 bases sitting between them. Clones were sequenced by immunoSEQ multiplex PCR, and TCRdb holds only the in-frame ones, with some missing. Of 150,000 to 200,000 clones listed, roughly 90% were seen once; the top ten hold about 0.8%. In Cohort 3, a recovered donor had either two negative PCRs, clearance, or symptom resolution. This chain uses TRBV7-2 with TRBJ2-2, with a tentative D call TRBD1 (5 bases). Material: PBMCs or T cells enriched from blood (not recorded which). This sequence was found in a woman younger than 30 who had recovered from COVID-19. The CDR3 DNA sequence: TGTGCCAGCAGTACCCAGGGCACGAACACCGGGGAGCTGTTTTTT. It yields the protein CASSTQGTNTGELFF. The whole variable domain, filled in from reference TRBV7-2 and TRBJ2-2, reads GAGVSQSPSNKVTEKGKDVELRCDPISGHTALYWYRQSLGQGLEFLIYFQGNSAPDKSGLPSDRFSAERTGGSVSTLTIQRTQQEDSAVYLCASSTQGTNTGELFFGEGSRLTVL.